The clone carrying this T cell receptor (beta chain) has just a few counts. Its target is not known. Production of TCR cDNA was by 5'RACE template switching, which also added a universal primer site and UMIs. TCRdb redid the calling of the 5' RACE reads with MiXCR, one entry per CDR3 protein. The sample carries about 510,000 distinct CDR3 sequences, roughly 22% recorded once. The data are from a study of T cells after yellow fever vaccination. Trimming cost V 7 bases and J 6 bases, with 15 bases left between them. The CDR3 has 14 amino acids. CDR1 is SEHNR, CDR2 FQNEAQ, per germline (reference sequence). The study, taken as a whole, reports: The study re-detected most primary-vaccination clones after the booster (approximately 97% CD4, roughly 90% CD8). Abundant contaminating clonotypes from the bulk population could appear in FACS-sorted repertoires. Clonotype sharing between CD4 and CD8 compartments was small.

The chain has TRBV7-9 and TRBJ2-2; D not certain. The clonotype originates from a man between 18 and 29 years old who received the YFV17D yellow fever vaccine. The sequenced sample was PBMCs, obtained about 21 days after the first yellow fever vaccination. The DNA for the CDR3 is TGTGCCAGCACCCAACCAGGACCCGCCGGGGAGCTGTTTTTT. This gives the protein CASTQPGPAGELFF.